These 27 T cell receptor beta chains came from one sample sequenced in a study of blood T cell repertoires in COVID-19. TCRdb's table, derived via immunoSEQ multiplex PCR, lists solely in-frame clones and lacks some. The sample lists around 160,000 clones, 81% occurring once. Sequencing was done on a sample of peripheral blood. Receptors originate from a human donor with acute or convalescent COVID-19. The donor label of this sample is uncertain.

Many counts were recorded for this clone. The gene calls are TRBV19 and TRBJ2-7; D is possibly TRBD2 (5 bases). Germline V lookup: CDR1 LNHDA, CDR2 SQIVND (reference sequence). Deletions cut 0 bases from V and 5 bases from J, with 8 bases between. CDR3 length: 13 amino acids. In DNA form, the CDR3 reads TGTGCCAGTAGTATAGAAGCCGGGAACGAGCAGTACTTC. Protein sequence: CASSIEAGNEQYF. The variable domain in full, with the rest retrieved from reference TRBV19 and TRBJ2-7, is DGGITQSPKYLFRKEGQNVTLSCEQNLNHDAMYWYRQDPGQGLRLIYYSQIVNDFQKGDIAEGYSVSREKKESFPLTVTSAQKNPTAFYLCASSIEAGNEQYFGPGTRLTVT.

The chain recombines TRBV29-1 with TRBJ2-7; 8 positions agree with TRBD1. Germline assignment: CDR1 SQVTM and CDR2 ANQGSEA. The CDR3 is 12 amino acids. The DNA for the CDR3 is TGCATAATCGGACAGGGCATCTACGAGCAGTACTTC. Its translation is CIIGQGIYEQYF.

This chain connects TRBV4-1 to TRBJ1-1; D may be TRBD1 (5 bases). Trimming took off 3 bases at V and 7 bases at J, with 15 bases between the two ends. Germline values: CDR1 MGHRA, CDR2 YSYEKL. This CDR3 region has 14 residues. Here the CDR3 reads CASSHGTGYGEAFF. The CDR3 bases are TGCGCCAGCAGCCACGGAACAGGCTATGGTGAAGCTTTCTTT.

The sample holds one count of this clone. The chain combines TRBV6-5 with TRBJ1-2, with 7 bases aligning to TRBD1. The germline V gene has CDR1 MNHEY and CDR2 SVGAGI. V shed 5 bases and J 3 bases; nucleotides not matched to a gene: 6. The CDR3 extends over 14 amino acids. CDR3 in amino acids: CASSPTGEYYGYTF. For the CDR3, the DNA is TGTGCCAGCAGTCCCACAGGGGAATACTATGGCTACACCTTC.

A word on this clone: A read error may be the cause here, since a much bigger clone is one base away. The chain recombines TRBV7-9 with TRBJ1-2, with TRBD1 identical over 7 bases. The J segment lost 3 bases and the V segment lost 5 bases, leaving 12 bases of the junction unmatched. The germline gives CDR1 SEHNR, CDR2 FQNEAQ (reference sequence). This CDR3 contains 16 residues. The CDR3 region is CASSLRGQGGDYGYTF. The CDR3 DNA reads TGTGCCAGCAGCCTAAGGGGGCAGGGGGGCGACTATGGCTACACCTTC.

V gene TRBV19 combines with J gene TRBJ1-6, with 8 bases lining up with TRBD1. J was trimmed by 4 bases and V by 5 bases; bases with no gene match: 7. Germline lookup yields CDR1 LNHDA and CDR2 SQIVND (reference sequence). The CDR3 loop spans 16 amino acids. The CDR3 sequence: CASSRQGRGYNSPLHF. CDR3 nucleotides: TGTGCCAGTAGTCGACAGGGGCGGGGGTATAATTCACCCCTCCACTTT.

A remark on this clone: At the DNA level, this CDR3 is encoded by other sequences in the same sample as well. The chain uses TRBV6-1 and TRBJ1-5; TRBD1 matches at 7 bases. With 1 base clipped from V and 3 bases from J, the junction kept 3 bases outside the gene matches. Per germline, CDR1 MNHNS and CDR2 SASEGT. This CDR3 has 15 residues. In DNA form, the CDR3 reads TGTGCCAGCAGTGAAGGACAGGGATTCAATCAGCCCCAGCATTTT. This translates into CASSEGQGFNQPQHF.

The rearrangement uses TRBV5-1 and TRBJ2-1; TRBD2 aligns across 9 bases. V trimming: 1 base; J trimming: 6 bases; junction bases outside the gene matches: 5. Germline V gives CDR1 SGHRS, CDR2 YFSETQ. There are 15 residues in the CDR3. For the CDR3, the DNA is TGCGCCAGCAGCTTGCCCAGCGGGGGGTCCAATGAGCAGTTCTTC. Protein product: CASSLPSGGSNEQFF.

This clone was detected only a few times. The V and J genes are TRBV24-1 and TRBJ1-1; unclear D gene. Trimming removed 2 bases at V and 1 base at J, with 10 bases between. This CDR3 comprises 15 residues. Germline V gene sequence: CDR1 KGHDR, CDR2 SFDVKD. CDR3 DNA: TGTGCCACCAGTGATTCCGGGAGAGGGAACACTGAAGCTTTCTTT. Its protein is CATSDSGRGNTEAFF.

The gene calls are TRBV4-2 and TRBJ2-3; 9 bases match TRBD1. The J segment lost 6 bases and the V segment lost 5 bases, leaving 9 bases of the junction unmatched. The CDR3 totals 15 residues. Germline loops: CDR1 LGHNA, CDR2 YNFKEQ. CDR3 DNA: TGTGCCAGCAGCTCCCGGACAGGGGAGAGTGATACGCAGTATTTT. It is translated as CASSSRTGESDTQYF.

The CDR3 reads CATSFEHNQPQHF. The DNA for the CDR3 is TGTGCCACCAGTTTCGAACACAATCAGCCCCAGCATTTT. The rearrangement links TRBV15 to TRBJ1-5; D unresolved. Per germline, CDR1 LNHNV and CDR2 YYDKDF (reference sequence). The CDR3 runs 13 residues. V lost 6 bases to trimming and J lost 3 bases, with 9 bases between them.

The chain recombines TRBV5-1 with TRBJ2-2; weak D call: TRBD1 (6 bases). The CDR3 runs 16 residues. With 6 bases removed from V and 4 bases from J, the gap between germline ends came to 19 bases. Germline lookup yields CDR1 SGHRS and CDR2 YFSETQ. The DNA of the CDR3 is TGCGCCAGCAAGGCCGACGCAGGGGCCCCCACCGGGGAGCTGTTTTTT. Protein sequence: CASKADAGAPTGELFF.

The gene calls are TRBV3-1 (or the pseudogene TRBV3-2) and TRBJ1-6; 8 bases are shared with TRBD1. V lost 7 bases, J lost 5 bases, and 7 bases stayed unmatched. The CDR3 is made up of 15 amino acids. Germline CDR1 and CDR2: LGHDT and YNNKEL (reference sequence). The CDR3 coding sequence is TGTGCCAGCACCCGGACAGGGAAGGATAATTCACCCCTCCACTTT. Encoded protein: CASTRTGKDNSPLHF.

This clone appeared once. V and J are TRBV27 and TRBJ1-2; a possible D gene is TRBD1 (6 bases). The V end was cut by 6 bases, the J end by 4 bases, with 21 bases between. The CDR3 runs 16 residues. Germline CDR1 reads MNHEY; CDR2 reads SMNVEV (reference sequence). The CDR3 nucleotides read TGTGCCAGCAGAGGAACAGGGAGTCCTAGTAGCTATGGCTACACCTTC. The encoded protein is CASRGTGSPSSYGYTF.

The chain joins TRBV6-5 to TRBJ2-1, with 7 nucleotides matching TRBD1. The germline V gene encodes CDR1 MNHEY and CDR2 SVGAGI. The J segment lost 7 bases and the V segment lost 0 bases, leaving 6 bases of the junction unmatched. This CDR3 region has 15 residues. CDR3 region: CASSYSRGQTNEQFF. The CDR3 DNA reads TGTGCCAGCAGTTACTCGAGGGGACAGACAAATGAGCAGTTCTTC.

The chain uses TRBV24-1 and TRBJ2-5, with TRBD1 matching over 8 bases. This CDR3 comprises 12 residues. CDR1 is KGHDR and CDR2 is SFDVKD in the germline V gene. V lost 6 bases to trimming and J lost 5 bases; unmatched junction nucleotides: 1. CDR3 DNA: TGTGCCACCAGTAACAGGGGGGAGACCCAGTACTTC. Translating gives CATSNRGETQYF.

The rearrangement joins TRBV10-2 to TRBJ1-1, with D maybe TRBD1 (5 bases). The CDR3 is 12 residues long. V shed 8 bases and J shed 3 bases, with 10 bases lying between them. In germline, CDR1 is WSHSY, CDR2 SAAADI. The CDR3 region is CASAGSYTEAFF. CDR3 in DNA: TGCGCCAGCGCAGGGTCGTACACTGAAGCTTTCTTT.

About this clone itself: Within the sample, other DNA sequences also encode this same CDR3. The chain links TRBV12-3 or TRBV12-4 to TRBJ1-5; D gene unclear. The CDR3 runs to 13 residues. V dropped 3 bases and J dropped 7 bases, with 10 bases sitting between them. The CDR3 reads CASSLEGWQPQHF. The CDR3 DNA reads as TGTGCCAGCAGTTTGGAGGGTTGGCAGCCCCAGCATTTT.

The chain employs TRBV5-6 and TRBJ1-1; unclear D gene. The germline V and J ends were trimmed by 2 bases and 6 bases, with 11 bases remaining between them. Germline assignment: CDR1 SGHDT and CDR2 YYEEEE. The CDR3 totals 13 residues. This CDR3 reads CASSLAMRSEAFF. Here the CDR3 DNA reads TGTGCCAGCAGCTTAGCGATGCGGTCTGAAGCTTTCTTT. Full variable domain (remainder filled in from reference TRBV5-6 and TRBJ1-1): DAGVTQSPTHLIKTRGQQVTLRCSPKSGHDTVSWYQQALGQGPQFIFQYYEEEERQRGNFPDRFSGHQFPNYSSELNVNALLLGDSALYLCASSLAMRSEAFFGQGTRLTVV.

The J gene is TRBJ1-6, the V gene TRBV12-3 or TRBV12-4; D uncertain. The CDR3 loop spans 13 amino acids. The V end lost 7 bases, the J end lost 6 bases, and 10 bases lay between the germline ends. The CDR3 is CASTRRGNSPLHF. CDR3 bases: TGTGCCAGCACCCGTCGGGGTAATTCACCCCTCCACTTT.

CDR3 sequence reads: CASSQTTGGIRANYGYTF. DNA of the CDR3: TGTGCCAGCAGTCAGACGACAGGGGGAATAAGAGCTAACTATGGCTACACCTTC. The chain uses TRBV6-2 or TRBV6-3 and TRBJ1-2, with 9 bases lining up with TRBD1. The CDR3 contains 18 residues. CDR1 is MNHEY and CDR2 is SVGEGT in the germline V gene. With 5 bases clipped from V and 0 bases from J, the junction kept 13 bases outside the gene matches.

The gene calls are TRBV30 and TRBJ1-6; tentatively, D is TRBD1 (5 bases). The germline gives CDR1 GTSNPN, CDR2 SVGIG (reference sequence). CDR3 size: 14 residues. Trimming removed 4 bases at V and 7 bases at J, with 14 bases between. The CDR3, as DNA: TGTGCCTGGACCATGGCAGGGAGGAATTCACCCCTCCACTTT. This sequence encodes CAWTMAGRNSPLHF. Full variable domain (remainder filled in from reference TRBV30 and TRBJ1-6): SQTIHQWPATLVQPVGSPLSLECTVEGTSNPNLYWYRQAAGRGLQLLFYSVGIGQISSEVPQNLSASRPQDRQFILSSKKLLLSDSGFYLCAWTMAGRNSPLHFGNGTRLTVT.

This clone occurred a few times. Other DNA sequences in this sample translate to the same CDR3. This chain joins TRBV24-1 and TRBJ1-5; maybe TRBD1 (5 bases). With 7 bases removed from V and 2 bases from J, the gap between germline ends came to 11 bases. Germline V gene lookup returns CDR1 KGHDR and CDR2 SFDVKD. The CDR3 spans 14 residues. The CDR3 DNA follows: TGTGCCACCAGCGACAGTCTTGGCAATCAGCCCCAGCATTTT. Translated: CATSDSLGNQPQHF.

With regard to this clone: At the DNA level, this CDR3 is encoded by other sequences in the same sample as well. The chain carries TRBV5-1 and TRBJ2-1; 11 nucleotides line up with TRBD2. Germline V gene data show CDR1 as SGHRS and CDR2 as YFSETQ. V lost 4 bases, J lost 4 bases, and 7 bases stayed unmatched. This CDR3 is 16 amino acids long. The CDR3 protein is CASSLPGTSGYNEQFF. DNA of the CDR3: TGCGCCAGCAGCCTCCCCGGGACTAGCGGATACAATGAGCAGTTCTTC. Full variable domain (rest looked up from reference TRBV5-1 and TRBJ2-1): KAGVTQTPRYLIKTRGQQVTLSCSPISGHRSVSWYQQTPGQGLQFLFEYFSETQRNKGNFPGRFSGRQFSNSRSEMNVSTLELGDSALYLCASSLPGTSGYNEQFFGPGTRLTVL.

This chain links TRBV30 with TRBJ2-1; D not certain. Germline V gives CDR1 GTSNPN, CDR2 SVGIG (reference sequence). The CDR3 has 13 residues. The V end was cut by 0 bases, the J end by 4 bases, with 7 bases between. The CDR3 region is CAWSVSEYNEQFF. The CDR3, as DNA: TGTGCCTGGAGTGTATCAGAATACAATGAGCAGTTCTTC.

The chain links TRBV9 to TRBJ2-3, with a tentative D call TRBD1 (6 bases). Germline V lookup: CDR1 SGDLS, CDR2 YYNGEE. The CDR3 is 16 residues long. The V and J ends lost 3 bases and 1 base respectively, with 15 bases between them. The CDR3 DNA sequence: TGTGCCAGCAGCGCCCTAACAGGGATGGGCACAGATACGCAGTATTTT. This translates into CASSALTGMGTDTQYF.

The rearrangement uses TRBV7-9 and TRBJ1-6; tentative D call: TRBD1 (5 bases). The ends were cut back, 1 base at V and 7 bases at J, with 14 bases in the middle. Germline V gene sequence: CDR1 SEHNR, CDR2 FQNEAQ (reference sequence). CDR3 length equals 16 residues. For the CDR3, the DNA is TGTGCCAGCAGCTTAGGCAGGGCCTCGGGCAATTCACCCCTCCACTTT. It yields the protein CASSLGRASGNSPLHF.